These 32 T cell receptor beta chains were sequenced from one sample in a study of regulatory T cells in long-lasting Graves disease. Specified time point: newly diagnosed GD, antithyroid drugs for less than 3 months. Isolated PBMC RNA provided the starting material for the TCR library. Building of the TCR beta libraries involved iRepertoire HTBI primers and Arm-PCR of CDR3 regions. One entry per CDR3 protein results from TCRdb running MiXCR on the multiplex PCR reads. Here the sample spans 520,000 or so distinct CDR3 sequences, around 12% being singletons. This sample also appeared in a second study, on T cells in Graves' hyperthyroidism and ophthalmopathy.

The specimen was peripheral blood mononuclear cells (PBMCs), collected at new diagnosis, from a patient treated with antithyroid drugs. All receptors derive from a woman in her 30s with Graves disease.

In its sample, this clonotype was seen many times. Here the CDR3 reads CASSSLQVLNYGYTF. For the CDR3, the DNA is TGTGCCAGCAGTTCCCTGCAGGTCCTTAACTATGGCTACACCTTC. V usage is TRBV28 and J usage is TRBJ1-2; D gene ambiguous. Trimming removed 4 bases from V and 1 base from J, with 13 bases in between. This CDR3 region has 15 residues. Germline V gene data show CDR1 as MDHEN and CDR2 as SYDVKM.

This clonotype has a count of ten or more. V gene TRBV6-2 or TRBV6-3 combines with J gene TRBJ2-1; D perhaps matches TRBD2 (6 bases). Looked up from germline, CDR1 is MNHEY and CDR2 is SVGEGT. This CDR3 has 13 amino acids. Trimming stripped 0 bases from V and 9 bases from J, with 9 bases between. The CDR3, as DNA: TGTGCCAGCAGTTACTCGGGACTGGGTGAGCAGTTCTTC. It yields the protein CASSYSGLGEQFF.

This clonotype has only one observation. The junction differs from germline at one of its ends, possibly a read error. V gene TRBV7-2 combines with J gene TRBJ1-1; 7 positions agree with TRBD1. Germline assignment: CDR1 SGHTA and CDR2 FQGNSA. CDR3 length: 12 amino acids. The CDR3 here is CASSLGTASAFF. The CDR3 region has the DNA TGTGCCAGCAGTTTAGGGACAGCCTCGGCTTTCTTT.

Concerning this clonotype itself: This may come from a read error, since a much larger clone is one base off. The J gene is TRBJ2-5, the V gene TRBV12-3 or TRBV12-4; 8 nucleotides match TRBD1. The junction had 9 bases not matched to a gene; V was cut back by 10 bases and J by 5 bases. The CDR3 loop spans 13 amino acids. The CDR3 coding sequence is TGTGCCACCAGACAGGGGTGGGGTGAGACCCAGTACTTC. Translating gives CATRQGWGETQYF.

As to this clonotype: Without the conserved terminal phenylalanine or tryptophan, this CDR3 likely stems from a read error. The chain has TRBV5-6 and TRBJ1-4; D is uncertain. The CDR3 has 14 residues. The V end lost 0 bases, the J end lost 8 bases, and 11 bases lay between the germline ends. Germline loops: CDR1 SGHDT, CDR2 YYEEEE. CDR3 amino acids: CASSLGLTGEKLFL. Written as DNA, the CDR3 is TGTGCCAGCAGCTTGGGGCTGACGGGGGAAAAACTGTTTCTT.

This clonotype was seen a few times. Because it lacks the conserved phenylalanine or tryptophan at the end, this CDR3 is likely a read error. The chain carries TRBV12-5 and TRBJ1-2; 8 bases align to TRBD1. V gave up 5 bases and J gave up 4 bases; unmatched junction bases: 3. Germline V gene sequence: CDR1 LGHNT, CDR2 FRNRAP. The CDR3 covers 13 residues. The CDR3 DNA reads as TGTGCTAGTGGTCCAGGGGGCACCTATGGCTACACCCTC. Protein product: CASGPGGTYGYTL.

This clonotype was recorded at least ten times. This chain connects TRBV5-6 to TRBJ1-1; 7 bases fit TRBD1. CDR3 size: 15 residues. Germline CDR1 SGHDT, CDR2 YYEEEE. V shed 0 bases, J shed 4 bases, and the junction held 6 bases outside the gene matches. CDR3 DNA: TGTGCCAGCAGCTTGGAAGGGGACAGACTCACTGAAGCTTTCTTT. It yields the protein CASSLEGDRLTEAFF.

The chain joins TRBV2 to TRBJ1-5; TRBD1 is a possible D gene (5 bases). Germline assignment: CDR1 SNHLY and CDR2 FYNNEI. The CDR3 length is 14 residues. V gave up 5 bases and J gave up 9 bases, with 17 bases separating them. The CDR3 sequence: CASSSGTQRGPQHF. CDR3 nucleotide sequence: TGTGCCAGCAGTTCCGGGACCCAAAGGGGGCCCCAGCATTTT.

This clonotype has ten or more counts. Written as DNA, the CDR3 is TGTGCCAGCAGTTACTCCGACGATAGTTATTCACCCCTCCACTTT. Translating it yields CASSYSDDSYSPLHF. This chain joins TRBV6-2 or TRBV6-3 and TRBJ1-6; the D is unclear. V lost 0 bases, J lost 8 bases, and 11 bases lay in between. Germline-derived CDR1 and CDR2 are MNHEY and SVGEGT. CDR3 length: 15 amino acids.

This clonotype was detected ten times or more. The chain recombines TRBV18 with TRBJ2-5, with 11 bases lining up with TRBD2. Germline V lookup: CDR1 KGHSH, CDR2 LQKENI. J was trimmed by 5 bases and V by 3 bases; bases with no gene match: 5. This CDR3 is 15 amino acids long. The CDR3 spells CASSPYSSGRETQYF. The CDR3 DNA sequence: TGTGCCAGCTCACCCTACTCTAGCGGGAGGGAGACCCAGTACTTC.

There are a few counts of this clonotype. The chain carries TRBV20-1 and TRBJ2-2; possible D gene TRBD2, 5 bases. CDR1 and CDR2 from the germline V gene are DFQATT and SNEGSKA (reference sequence). CDR3 length: 17 amino acids. V was trimmed by 4 bases and J by 1 base, leaving 19 bases between them. In DNA form, the CDR3 reads TGCAGTGCTAAACACCCGGGATGGGAGAGGAACACCGGGGAGCTGTTTTTT. The encoded protein is CSAKHPGWERNTGELFF.

This clonotype occurred a few times. The chain combines TRBV7-3 with TRBJ2-3; D unresolved. The DNA end favors TRBJ1-5, so the J call may be wrong. Germline V lookup: CDR1 SGHTA, CDR2 FQGTGA. The CDR3 length is 14 residues. For the CDR3, the DNA is TGTGCCAGCAGCTTAAGGGGTACCACAGATACGCAGCATTTT. This sequence encodes CASSLRGTTDTQHF.

This clonotype was counted many times. The rearrangement links TRBV7-2 to TRBJ2-3; D could derive from TRBD1 or TRBD2 (5 bases each). This CDR3 is built from 13 residues. Germline V gives CDR1 SGHTA, CDR2 FQGNSA. V was shortened by 1 base and J by 4 bases, with 6 bases between the two germline ends. CDR3 protein: CASSLEGPDTQYF. In nucleotides, the CDR3 is TGTGCCAGCAGCTTAGAGGGACCAGATACGCAGTATTTT.

This clonotype has at least ten counts. The CDR3 sequence: CASRASFSTDTQYF. The CDR3 coding sequence is TGTGCCAGCAGGGCTAGCTTTAGCACAGATACGCAGTATTTT. The chain uses TRBV28 and TRBJ2-3; tentative D call: TRBD2 (5 bases). Germline CDR1 MDHEN, CDR2 SYDVKM. The CDR3 totals 14 residues. V lost 6 bases and J lost 0, with 10 bases in between.

The sample holds one count of this clonotype. CDR3 region: CASRPRTGSAHQPQHF. CDR3 DNA: TGTGCCAGCAGACCTCGGACAGGCAGTGCCCATCAGCCCCAGCATTTT. This chain uses TRBV6-1 with TRBJ1-5; the match to TRBD1 covers 7 bases. CDR1 is MNHNS and CDR2 is SASEGT in the germline V gene. This CDR3 has 16 residues. The ends lost 6 bases at V and 5 bases at J; junction bases unmatched: 13.

Note on this clonotype: A much larger clone lies a single base off, so this may be a read error. This rearrangement joins TRBV4-3 to TRBJ2-7; TRBD2 aligns across 7 bases. Germline CDR1 is LGHNA and CDR2 is YSLEER. The CDR3 runs to 14 residues. After removal of 4 bases from V and 2 bases from J, the junction contained 5 bases not matched to a gene. The CDR3 nucleotides are TGCGCCAGCAGCCGAGCTAGCGGAACCTACGAGCAGTACTTC. Translation: CASSRASGTYEQYF.

This clonotype was counted ten times or more. The chain joins TRBV7-2 to TRBJ2-7; TRBD2 matches 8 bases. Trimming took 5 bases from V and 2 from J; bases not matched to a gene: 8. Germline V CDR1 and CDR2: SGHTA, FQGNSA. This CDR3 spans 15 amino acids. The CDR3 nucleotides read TGTGCCAGCAGCGCCGAAGCGGGAGTAACCTACGAGCAGTACTTC. Translation: CASSAEAGVTYEQYF. The full variable domain, with the rest looked up from reference TRBV7-2 and TRBJ2-7, is GAGVSQSPSNKVTEKGKDVELRCDPISGHTALYWYRQSLGQGLEFLIYFQGNSAPDKSGLPSDRFSAERTGGSVSTLTIQRTQQEDSAVYLCASSAEAGVTYEQYFGPGTRLTVT.

This clonotype was seen at least ten times. The chain links TRBV7-9 to TRBJ1-2; 10 bases match TRBD1. After removal of 5 bases from V and 0 bases from J, the junction contained 3 bases not matched to a gene. The CDR3 totals 15 residues. Germline values: CDR1 SEHNR, CDR2 FQNEAQ (reference sequence). CDR3 coding DNA: TGTGCCAGCAGCCGAGGACAGGGGGCTAACTATGGCTACACCTTC. Protein: CASSRGQGANYGYTF.

Comment on this clonotype: A much bigger clone sits one base away, suggesting this may be a read error. The rearrangement joins TRBV28 to TRBJ1-2, with TRBD1 matching 8 bases. The CDR3 runs to 15 residues. Germline loops: CDR1 MDHEN, CDR2 SYDVKM. The CDR3 is CASSLPIGQGYGFTF. The DNA of the CDR3 is TGTGCCAGCAGTTTACCTATCGGACAGGGCTATGGCTTCACCTTC.

This sequence joins TRBV9 and TRBJ1-3, with D unclear. Germline V gene data show CDR1 as SGDLS and CDR2 as YYNGEE. This CDR3 comprises 16 residues. With 3 bases removed from V and 2 bases from J, the gap between germline ends came to 15 bases. Here the CDR3 DNA reads TGTGCCAGCAGCGCGCTCCCTAGTACCGCTGGAAACACCATATATTTT. This gives the protein CASSALPSTAGNTIYF.

This clonotype was counted ten times or more. The rearrangement joins TRBV30 to TRBJ2-4; weak D call: TRBD1 (5 bases). Deletions cut 0 bases from V and 0 bases from J, with 9 bases between. This CDR3 has 15 amino acids. Germline CDR1 and CDR2: GTSNPN and SVGIG (reference sequence). The CDR3 DNA sequence: TGTGCCTGGAGTGTCTGGGGCCTAGCCAAAAACATTCAGTACTTC. Protein sequence: CAWSVWGLAKNIQYF.

There are many counts of this clonotype. This chain joins TRBV5-1 and TRBJ1-1, with 10 bases aligning to TRBD1. The germline CDR1 and CDR2 sequences are SGHRS and YFSETQ. The CDR3 consists of 17 residues. The V and J ends lost 5 bases and 4 bases, in that order; junction bases with no gene match: 14. CDR3 in amino acids: CASSLVRDRGEGTEAFF. CDR3 nucleotides: TGCGCCAGCAGTCTCGTCCGGGACAGGGGTGAAGGCACTGAAGCTTTCTTT.

This sequence joins TRBV30 and TRBJ2-1; 9 bases align to TRBD2. Losses at the gene ends were 3 bases for V and 0 bases for J; bases not matched to a gene: 6. The CDR3 is made up of 16 amino acids. Germline loops: CDR1 GTSNPN, CDR2 SVGIG (reference sequence). The CDR3 region has the DNA TGTGCCTGGAGAGCTAGCGGGATGAGCTCCTACAATGAGCAGTTCTTC. Amino acid sequence: CAWRASGMSSYNEQFF.

To note about this clonotype: With a far larger clone one base away, a read error is the likely cause. V usage is TRBV11-2 and J usage is TRBJ1-1; 7 positions match TRBD1. CDR3 length equals 17 residues. Looked up from germline, CDR1 is SGHAT and CDR2 is FQNNGV. CDR3 sequence: CASSLRGLFSMNTEASF. CDR3 sequence (DNA): TGTGCCAGCAGCTTAAGGGGGCTGTTTTCCATGAACACTGAAGCTTCCTTT.

At least ten counts were recorded for this clonotype. The CDR3 loop is CASSQGQSSYNEQFF. CDR3 nucleotide sequence: TGTGCCAGCAGTCAAGGACAGAGCTCCTACAATGAGCAGTTCTTC. This rearrangement joins TRBV11-3 to TRBJ2-1; a weak D match, TRBD1 (6 bases). CDR3 length: 15 amino acids. Germline CDR1 reads SGHNT; CDR2 reads YENEEA. Trimming took off 6 bases at V and 0 bases at J, with 12 bases between the two ends.

This clonotype was counted a few times. The V gene is TRBV20-1, the J gene TRBJ2-7; 7 nucleotides align to TRBD2. The germline V gene encodes CDR1 DFQATT and CDR2 SNEGSKA (reference sequence). The CDR3 consists of 16 residues. V lost 6 bases, J lost 0 bases, and 14 bases stayed unmatched. In DNA form, the CDR3 reads TGCAGTGCCCTCAGGTCGGACCTAGCGGCCTCCTACGAGCAGTACTTC. Encoded protein: CSALRSDLAASYEQYF.

This clonotype has a handful of counts. V and J are TRBV5-1 and TRBJ2-1; D unresolved. This CDR3 has 14 amino acids. The germline V gene encodes CDR1 SGHRS and CDR2 YFSETQ. With 0 bases removed from V and 9 bases from J, the gap between germline ends came to 13 bases. In nucleotides, the CDR3 is TGCGCCAGCAGCTTGGCTTTAAAAGGTAGTGAGCAGTTCTTC. It codes for CASSLALKGSEQFF.

The chain uses TRBV12-3 or TRBV12-4 and TRBJ1-1; 10 bases are shared with TRBD1. The CDR3 runs 16 residues. After removal of 6 bases from V and 1 base from J, the junction contained 8 bases not matched to a gene. CDR3 in amino acids: CASSPGQGGGNTEAFF. CDR3 bases: TGTGCCAGCAGCCCCGGACAGGGGGGGGGGAACACTGAAGCTTTCTTT.

This clonotype was seen many times. CDR3 DNA: TGCGCCAGCAGCCAAGTGGACCTTATGTGGTACACTGAAGCTTTCTTT. Translating it yields CASSQVDLMWYTEAFF. The chain recombines TRBV4-1 with TRBJ1-1; D remains unclear. The V end lost 1 base, the J end lost 3 bases, and 15 bases lay between the germline ends. The CDR3 contains 16 residues. Per germline, CDR1 MGHRA and CDR2 YSYEKL.

This clonotype was observed at least ten times. The chain uses TRBV24-1 and TRBJ2-3; the D is unclear. This CDR3 region has 14 residues. CDR1 and CDR2 (germline): KGHDR, SFDVKD. V shed 4 bases and J shed 2 bases, with 9 bases lying between them. The CDR3 protein is CATSDPRPTDTQYF. DNA for the CDR3: TGTGCCACCAGTGACCCCCGCCCCACAGATACGCAGTATTTT.

This clonotype was counted ten times or more. V usage is TRBV7-6 and J usage is TRBJ2-1, with 9 bases aligning to TRBD2. The CDR3 length is 14 residues. Germline CDR1 and CDR2: SGHVS and FNYEAQ. With V trimmed by 3 bases and J by 9 bases, 6 bases remained unmatched. The CDR3 protein is CASSFSGGRGEQFF. In DNA, the CDR3 is TGTGCCAGCAGCTTTTCCGGCGGGAGGGGTGAGCAGTTCTTC.

This clonotype appeared many times. The CDR3 loop reads CASSYSQGYGYTF. CDR3 nucleotide sequence: TGTGCCAGCAGTTACTCGCAGGGATATGGCTACACCTTC. The rearrangement links TRBV6-5 to TRBJ1-2; a possible D gene is TRBD1 (5 bases). V lost 0 bases, J lost 5 bases, and 7 bases lay in between. This CDR3 region has 13 residues. Germline V gives CDR1 MNHEY, CDR2 SVGAGI.